The sample holds a few counts of the clone carrying this T cell receptor beta chain. These data come from a study of blood T cell repertoires in COVID-19. Study summary: T cells, B-cell-depleted T cells, or PBMCs supplied cDNA or gDNA.

Seattle patients were enrolled while actively infected and followed longitudinally. The V and J ends lost 6 bases and 2 bases, in that order; junction bases with no gene match: 13. In germline, CDR1 is MNHEY, CDR2 SVGEGT. The CDR3 runs 17 residues. Original analysis: Amplifying reference gene primers gave estimates of nucleated cell counts. The method was immunoSEQ multiplex PCR; TCRdb's version includes in-frame clones alone and lacks a portion of them. The V and J calls and clone size were taken over from that table, and D and trimming were inferred from the DNA. The table records around 93,000 clones, about 92% of them present only once.

This clonotype originated in a man aged 18 to 35 with COVID-19, enrolled during active disease. The sequenced sample was peripheral blood. The V call is TRBV6-2 or TRBV6-3, the J call TRBJ2-1, with 7 bases aligning to TRBD2. CDR3 nucleotide sequence: TGTGCCAGCAGCCCCCCAAGGGGAGGGAGGACCTACAATGAGCAGTTCTTC. Translation: CASSPPRGGRTYNEQFF.